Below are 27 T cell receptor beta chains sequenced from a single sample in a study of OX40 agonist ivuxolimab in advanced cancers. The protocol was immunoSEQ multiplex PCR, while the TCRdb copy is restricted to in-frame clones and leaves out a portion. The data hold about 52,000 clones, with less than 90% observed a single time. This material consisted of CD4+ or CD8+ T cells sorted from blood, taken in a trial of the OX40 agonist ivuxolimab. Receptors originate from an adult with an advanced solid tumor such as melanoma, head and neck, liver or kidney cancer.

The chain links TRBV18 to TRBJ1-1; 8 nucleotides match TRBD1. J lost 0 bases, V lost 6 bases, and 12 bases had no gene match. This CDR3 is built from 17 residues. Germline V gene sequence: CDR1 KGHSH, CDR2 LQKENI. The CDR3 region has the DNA TGTGCCAGCTCCCCGATTATCCAGGGGGCGGTGAACACTGAAGCTTTCTTT. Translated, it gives CASSPIIQGAVNTEAFF. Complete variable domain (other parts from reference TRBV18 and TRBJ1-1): NAGVMQNPRHLVRRRGQEARLRCSPMKGHSHVYWYRQLPEEGLKFMVYLQKENIIDESGMPKERFSAEFPKEGPSILRIQQVVRGDSAAYFCASSPIIQGAVNTEAFFGQGTRLTVV.

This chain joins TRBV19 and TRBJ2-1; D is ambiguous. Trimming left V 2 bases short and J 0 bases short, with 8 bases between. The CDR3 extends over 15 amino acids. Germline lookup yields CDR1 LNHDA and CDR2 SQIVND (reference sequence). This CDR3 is CASSINSLSYNEQFF. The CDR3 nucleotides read TGTGCCAGTAGTATAAACAGTCTCTCCTACAATGAGCAGTTCTTC. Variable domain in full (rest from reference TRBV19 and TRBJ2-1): DGGITQSPKYLFRKEGQNVTLSCEQNLNHDAMYWYRQDPGQGLRLIYYSQIVNDFQKGDIAEGYSVSREKKESFPLTVTSAQKNPTAFYLCASSINSLSYNEQFFGPGTRLTVL.

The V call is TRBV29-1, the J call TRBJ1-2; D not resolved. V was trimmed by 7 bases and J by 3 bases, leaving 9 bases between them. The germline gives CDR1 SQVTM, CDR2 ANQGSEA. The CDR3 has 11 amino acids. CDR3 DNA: TGCAGCGGGTTGTGGGACTATGGCTACACCTTC. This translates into CSGLWDYGYTF.

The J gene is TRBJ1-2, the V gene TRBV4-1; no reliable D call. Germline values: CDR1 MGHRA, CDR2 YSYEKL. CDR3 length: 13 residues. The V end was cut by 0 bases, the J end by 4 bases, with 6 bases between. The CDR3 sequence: CASSQEEIYGYTF. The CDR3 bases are TGCGCCAGCAGCCAAGAGGAAATCTATGGCTACACCTTC.

Here the CDR3 DNA reads TGTGCCAGCAGCGTAGGGACGGGTAGCTCTGGAAACACCATATATTTT. This translates into CASSVGTGSSGNTIYF. The rearrangement links TRBV9 to TRBJ1-3; D is ambiguous. CDR1 SGDLS and CDR2 YYNGEE come from the germline V gene. The CDR3 is 16 residues long. V was clipped by 0 bases and J by 0 bases, with 10 bases between them.

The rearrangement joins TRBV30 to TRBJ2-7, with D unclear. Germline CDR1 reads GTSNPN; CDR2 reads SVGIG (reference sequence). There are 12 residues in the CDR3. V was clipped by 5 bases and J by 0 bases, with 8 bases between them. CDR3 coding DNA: TGTGCCTGGGACCCGGGCTCCTACGAGCAGTACTTC. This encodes CAWDPGSYEQYF. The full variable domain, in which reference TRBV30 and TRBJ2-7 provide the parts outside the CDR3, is SQTIHQWPATLVQPVGSPLSLECTVEGTSNPNLYWYRQAAGRGLQLLFYSVGIGQISSEVPQNLSASRPQDRQFILSSKKLLLSDSGFYLCAWDPGSYEQYFGPGTRLTVT.

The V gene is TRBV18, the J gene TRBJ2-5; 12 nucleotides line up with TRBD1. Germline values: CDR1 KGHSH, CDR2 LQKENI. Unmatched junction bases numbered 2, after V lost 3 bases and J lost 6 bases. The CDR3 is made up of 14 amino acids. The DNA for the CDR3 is TGTGCCAGCTCACCGGGACAGGGGGCGAAGACCCAGTACTTC. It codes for CASSPGQGAKTQYF.

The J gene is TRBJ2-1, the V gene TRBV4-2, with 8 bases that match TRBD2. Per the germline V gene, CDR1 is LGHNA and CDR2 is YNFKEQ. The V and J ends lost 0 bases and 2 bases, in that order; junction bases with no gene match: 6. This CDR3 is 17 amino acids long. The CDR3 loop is CASSQEGAGGTYNEQFF. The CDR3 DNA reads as TGTGCCAGCAGCCAAGAAGGGGCGGGGGGCACCTACAATGAGCAGTTCTTC.

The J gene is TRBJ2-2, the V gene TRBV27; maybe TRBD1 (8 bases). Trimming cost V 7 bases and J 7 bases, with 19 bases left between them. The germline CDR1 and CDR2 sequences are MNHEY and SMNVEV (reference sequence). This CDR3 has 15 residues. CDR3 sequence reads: CASTLIQGGNGELFF. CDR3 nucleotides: TGTGCCAGCACCCTAATACAGGGGGGGAACGGGGAGCTGTTTTTT.

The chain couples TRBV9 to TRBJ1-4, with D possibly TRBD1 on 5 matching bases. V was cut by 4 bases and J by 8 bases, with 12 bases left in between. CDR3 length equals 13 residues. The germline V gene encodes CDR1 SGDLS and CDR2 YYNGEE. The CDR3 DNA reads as TGTGCCAGCAGCCCTGACAGTGGGGAAAAACTGTTTTTT. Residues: CASSPDSGEKLFF. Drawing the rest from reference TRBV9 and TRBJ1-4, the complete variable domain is DSGVTQTPKHLITATGQRVTLRCSPRSGDLSVYWYQQSLDQGLQFLIQYYNGEERAKGNILERFSAQQFPDLHSELNLSSLELGDSALYFCASSPDSGEKLFFGSGTQLSVL.

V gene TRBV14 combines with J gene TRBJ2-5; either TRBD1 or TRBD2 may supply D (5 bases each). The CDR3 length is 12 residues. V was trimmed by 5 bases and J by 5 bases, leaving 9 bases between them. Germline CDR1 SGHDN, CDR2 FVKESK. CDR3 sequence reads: CASSDWGETQYF. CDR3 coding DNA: TGTGCCAGCAGCGACTGGGGGGAGACCCAGTACTTC.

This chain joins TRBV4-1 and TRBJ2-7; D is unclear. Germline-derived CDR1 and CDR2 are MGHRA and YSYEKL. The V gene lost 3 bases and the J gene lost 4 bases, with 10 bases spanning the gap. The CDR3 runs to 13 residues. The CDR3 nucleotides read TGCGCCAGCAGCCAGGCCGGCCTTTACGAGCAGTACTTC. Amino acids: CASSQAGLYEQYF.

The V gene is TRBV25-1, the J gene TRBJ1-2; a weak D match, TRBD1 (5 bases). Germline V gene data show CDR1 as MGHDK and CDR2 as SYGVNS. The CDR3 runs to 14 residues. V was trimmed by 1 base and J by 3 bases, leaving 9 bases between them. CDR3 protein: CASSEFGADYGYTF. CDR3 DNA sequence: TGTGCCAGCAGTGAATTCGGGGCAGACTATGGCTACACCTTC.

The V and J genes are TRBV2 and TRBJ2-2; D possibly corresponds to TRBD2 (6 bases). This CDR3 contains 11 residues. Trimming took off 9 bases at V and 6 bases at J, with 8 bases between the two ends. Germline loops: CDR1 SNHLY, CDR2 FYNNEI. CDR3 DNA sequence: TGTGCCAGGGGGGGATCCGGGGAGCTGTTTTTT. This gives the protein CARGGSGELFF.

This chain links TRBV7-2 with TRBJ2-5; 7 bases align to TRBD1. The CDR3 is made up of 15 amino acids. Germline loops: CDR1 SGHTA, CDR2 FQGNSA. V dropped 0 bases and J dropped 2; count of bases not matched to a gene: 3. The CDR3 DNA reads TGTGCCAGCAGCTTAGCTGGGACAGAACAAGAGACCCAGTACTTC. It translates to CASSLAGTEQETQYF. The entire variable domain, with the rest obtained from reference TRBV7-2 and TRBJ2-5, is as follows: GAGVSQSPSNKVTEKGKDVELRCDPISGHTALYWYRQSLGQGLEFLIYFQGNSAPDKSGLPSDRFSAERTGGSVSTLTIQRTQQEDSAVYLCASSLAGTEQETQYFGPGTRLLVL.

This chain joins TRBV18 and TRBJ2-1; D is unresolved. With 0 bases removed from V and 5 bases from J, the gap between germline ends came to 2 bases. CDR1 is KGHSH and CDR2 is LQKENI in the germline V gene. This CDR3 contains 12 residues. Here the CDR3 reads CASSPPDNEQFF. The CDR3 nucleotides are TGTGCCAGCTCACCACCCGACAATGAGCAGTTCTTC.

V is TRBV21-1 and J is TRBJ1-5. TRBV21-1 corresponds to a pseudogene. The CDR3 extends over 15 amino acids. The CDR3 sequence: CASPKGRTSNQPQHF. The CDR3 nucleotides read TGTGCCAGCCCCAAGGGACGGACCAGCAATCAGCCCCAGCATTTT.

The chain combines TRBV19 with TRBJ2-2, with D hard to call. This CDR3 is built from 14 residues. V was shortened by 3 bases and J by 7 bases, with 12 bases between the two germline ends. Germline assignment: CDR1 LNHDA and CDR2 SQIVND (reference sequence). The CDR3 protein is CASSIPVASGELFF. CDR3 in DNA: TGTGCCAGTAGTATCCCCGTTGCCAGCGGGGAGCTGTTTTTT.

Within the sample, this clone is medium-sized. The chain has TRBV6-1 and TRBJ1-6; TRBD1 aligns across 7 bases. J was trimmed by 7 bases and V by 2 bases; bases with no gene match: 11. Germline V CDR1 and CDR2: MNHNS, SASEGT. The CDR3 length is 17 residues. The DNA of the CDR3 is TGTGCCAGCAGTGAACCGGGGAGGGGGCTAAGAAATTCACCCCTCCACTTT. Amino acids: CASSEPGRGLRNSPLHF.

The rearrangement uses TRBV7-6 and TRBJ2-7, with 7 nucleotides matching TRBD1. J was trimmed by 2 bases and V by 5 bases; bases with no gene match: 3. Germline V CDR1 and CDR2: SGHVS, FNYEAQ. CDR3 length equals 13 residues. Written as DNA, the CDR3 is TGTGCCAGCAGCCGGGGACAGACCTACGAGCAGTACTTC. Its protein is CASSRGQTYEQYF.

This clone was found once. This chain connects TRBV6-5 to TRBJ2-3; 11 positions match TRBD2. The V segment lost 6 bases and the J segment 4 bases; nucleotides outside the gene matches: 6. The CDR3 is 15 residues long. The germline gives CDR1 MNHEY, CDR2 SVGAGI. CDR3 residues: CASSQTSGAADTQYF. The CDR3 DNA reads TGTGCCAGCAGCCAGACTAGCGGGGCGGCAGATACGCAGTATTTT.

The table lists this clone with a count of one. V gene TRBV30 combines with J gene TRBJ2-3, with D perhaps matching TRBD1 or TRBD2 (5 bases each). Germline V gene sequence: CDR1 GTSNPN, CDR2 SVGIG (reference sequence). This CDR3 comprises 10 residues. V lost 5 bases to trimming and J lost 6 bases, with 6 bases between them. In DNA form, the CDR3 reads TGTGCCTGGTGGGGGGATACGCAGTATTTT. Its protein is CAWWGDTQYF.

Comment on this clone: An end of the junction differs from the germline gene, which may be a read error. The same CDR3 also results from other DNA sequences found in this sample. CDR3 protein: CASSYSNGVNGYTF. CDR3 sequence (DNA): TGTGCCAGCAGTTACTCGAACGGGGTCAATGGCTACACTTTC. The genes are TRBV6-5 and TRBJ1-2; D is ambiguous. Germline loops: CDR1 MNHEY, CDR2 SVGAGI. The CDR3 totals 14 residues.

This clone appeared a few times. DNA for the CDR3: TGTGCCAGCAGCTTAGATATCGGGGGGAGTACCTACGAGCAGTACTTC. It is translated as CASSLDIGGSTYEQYF. The chain links TRBV11-2 to TRBJ2-7, with 7 bases identical to TRBD2. J was trimmed by 2 bases and V by 0 bases; bases with no gene match: 7. Germline V CDR1 and CDR2: SGHAT, FQNNGV. This CDR3 region has 16 residues. The complete variable domain, with remaining parts taken from reference TRBV11-2 and TRBJ2-7, reads EAGVAQSPRYKIIEKRQSVAFWCNPISGHATLYWYQQILGQGPKLLIQFQNNGVVDDSQLPKDRFSAERLKGVDSTLKIQPAKLEDSAVYLCASSLDIGGSTYEQYFGPGTRLTVT.

This chain's CDR3 is CASRKYGGVTDTQYF. In DNA form, the CDR3 reads TGCGCCAGCAGGAAGTACGGGGGGGTTACAGATACGCAGTATTTT. V and J are TRBV5-1 and TRBJ2-3; TRBD2 agrees at 8 bases. In germline, CDR1 is SGHRS, CDR2 YFSETQ. The CDR3 loop spans 15 amino acids. Trimming took 5 bases from V and 3 from J; bases not matched to a gene: 8.

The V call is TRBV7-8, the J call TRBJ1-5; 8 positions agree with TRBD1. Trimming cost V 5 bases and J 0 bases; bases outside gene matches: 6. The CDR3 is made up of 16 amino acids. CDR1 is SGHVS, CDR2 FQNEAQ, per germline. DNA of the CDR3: TGTGCCAGCAGCCGGGACAGGCCCTATAGCAATCAGCCCCAGCATTTT. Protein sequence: CASSRDRPYSNQPQHF.

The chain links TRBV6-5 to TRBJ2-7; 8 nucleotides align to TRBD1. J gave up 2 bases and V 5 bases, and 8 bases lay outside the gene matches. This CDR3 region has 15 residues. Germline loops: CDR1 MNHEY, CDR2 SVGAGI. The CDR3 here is CASSLPDRDTYEQYF. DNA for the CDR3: TGTGCCAGCAGTCTCCCGGACAGGGATACCTACGAGCAGTACTTC.